This paragraph reports one T cell receptor beta chain. Its antigen is as yet unknown. A read error is possible here, since a much larger clone lies one base away. Constant-region reverse primers amplified full-length variable regions, followed by semi-nested Nested Universal Primer A PCR. TCRdb processed the 5' RACE reads anew with MiXCR; each CDR3 protein has one entry. Among about 57,000 distinct CDR3 sequences listed, 26% were seen once. The study, taken as a whole, reports: Tumor Tregs overlapped most with tumor, then blood, naive CD4+ cells. Larger-cohort validation covered only one TCR beta V-J rearrangement.

The sorted Tregs were CD4+CD25+CD127-/low cells. The CDR3 loop spans 12 amino acids. The V and J ends lost 2 bases and 2 bases respectively, with 2 bases between them. Material for sequencing was tumor-infiltrating Tregs sorted from the breast tumor. The TCR comes from a female donor with breast cancer. The chain couples TRBV12-3 or TRBV12-4 to TRBJ2-3; the D is unclear. The CDR3 here is CASSLYTDTQYF. The CDR3 DNA follows: TGTGCCAGCAGTTTATACACAGATACGCAGTATTTT.